A single sample gave rise to the 23 T cell receptor beta chains below, sequenced in a study of shared clonotypes between healthy human individuals. Some clones are missing from TCRdb's copy, which holds only in-frame ones; the method was immunoSEQ multiplex PCR. The table has approximately 2,000,000 clones, about 90% seen once. Input material: naive CD4+ T cells from PBMCs. Subset given: CD45RA+ positively selected. These receptors were collected from a man between 18 and 29 years old in good health. Some clones in this sample may be carry-over from other donors' samples.

The chain recombines TRBV2 with TRBJ2-1; TRBD1 agrees at 8 bases. Trimming at V came to 7 bases and at J to 9 bases, leaving 14 bases not matched to a gene. The CDR3 loop spans 15 amino acids. Looked up from germline, CDR1 is SNHLY and CDR2 is FYNNEI. This chain's CDR3 is CASTFSDRVGGEQFF. The CDR3 coding sequence is TGTGCCAGCACATTTTCGGACAGGGTCGGAGGTGAGCAGTTCTTC.

The rearrangement uses TRBV18 and TRBJ1-1; 8 positions match TRBD1. Germline-derived CDR1 and CDR2 are KGHSH and LQKENI. V gave up 5 bases and J gave up 5 bases; unmatched junction bases: 7. This CDR3 region has 14 residues. CDR3 DNA: TGTGCCAGCTCAACTACAGGGGGAGGTACTGAAGCTTTCTTT. Its translation: CASSTTGGGTEAFF.

This clone was observed once. The gene calls are TRBV5-1 and TRBJ2-3; 7 bases fit TRBD2. Germline CDR1 is SGHRS and CDR2 is YFSETQ. This CDR3 contains 15 residues. Germline trimming cut 4 bases from V and 1 base from J; bases unmatched to any gene: 6. The CDR3 nucleotides read TGCGCCAGCAGCGGGACTACAAGTCGCACAGATACGCAGTATTTT. Translation: CASSGTTSRTDTQYF.

The J gene is TRBJ2-7, the V gene TRBV5-4; the match to TRBD1 covers 12 bases. The CDR3 runs to 14 residues. The germline V gene has CDR1 SGHNT and CDR2 YYREEE (reference sequence). V dropped 4 bases and J dropped 7; count of bases not matched to a gene: 6. The CDR3 sequence is CASSAGQGAGEQYF. The CDR3 nucleotides read TGTGCCAGCAGCGCGGGACAGGGGGCGGGGGAGCAGTACTTC.

The rearrangement joins TRBV7-7 to TRBJ2-5, with D tentatively TRBD2 (6 bases). Germline CDR1 is SSHAT and CDR2 is FNYEAQ (reference sequence). The CDR3 loop spans 15 amino acids. Trimming pared 5 bases from V and 5 bases from J, leaving 18 bases between. CDR3 loop: CASSPSGGGGETQYF. The DNA of the CDR3 is TGTGCCAGCAGCCCGAGCGGTGGAGGAGGGGAGACCCAGTACTTC.

The V and J genes are TRBV27 and TRBJ2-3; no clear D. V was trimmed by 7 bases and J by 1 base, leaving 9 bases between them. Germline-derived CDR1 and CDR2 are MNHEY and SMNVEV (reference sequence). This CDR3 comprises 13 residues. CDR3 DNA: TGTGCCAGCAAGAGCAGCCGCACAGATACGCAGTATTTT. Translated, it gives CASKSSRTDTQYF.

This clone was seen once. The chain combines TRBV5-1 with TRBJ2-1; 9 nucleotides align to TRBD1. The CDR3 covers 14 residues. Germline CDR1 reads SGHRS; CDR2 reads YFSETQ. V shed 5 bases and J 7 bases; nucleotides not matched to a gene: 7. DNA for the CDR3: TGCGCCAGCAGACAAGGACAGGGGAATAATGAGCAGTTCTTC. The encoded protein is CASRQGQGNNEQFF.

A note on this clone: In the same sample, other DNA sequences code for this CDR3. The chain is built from TRBV5-1 and TRBJ2-2; D is uncertain. Germline V gives CDR1 SGHRS, CDR2 YFSETQ. V gave up 0 bases and J gave up 7 bases, with 7 bases separating them. The length of the CDR3 is 13 residues. This CDR3 is CASSLDPNGELFF. The CDR3 bases are TGCGCCAGCAGCTTGGACCCCAACGGGGAGCTGTTTTTT. Combining the CDR3 with reference TRBV5-1 and TRBJ2-2 gives the whole variable domain KAGVTQTPRYLIKTRGQQVTLSCSPISGHRSVSWYQQTPGQGLQFLFEYFSETQRNKGNFPGRFSGRQFSNSRSEMNVSTLELGDSALYLCASSLDPNGELFFGEGSRLTVL.

This chain joins TRBV28 and TRBJ1-1; D is unresolved. V dropped 4 bases and J dropped 8 bases, with 14 bases sitting between them. Germline-derived CDR1 and CDR2 are MDHEN and SYDVKM. CDR3 length: 13 amino acids. The CDR3 here is CASSWSGASEAFF. Here the CDR3 DNA reads TGTGCCAGCAGTTGGTCAGGCGCTTCCGAAGCTTTCTTT. Supplemented by reference TRBV28 and TRBJ1-1, the full variable domain reads DVKVTQSSRYLVKRTGEKVFLECVQDMDHENMFWYRQDPGLGLRLIYFSYDVKMKEKGDIPEGYSVSREKKERFSLILESASTNQTSMYLCASSWSGASEAFFGQGTRLTVV.

This clone was observed a handful of times. The CDR3 loop reads CASSQDRGVYGYTF. Written as DNA, the CDR3 is TGCGCCAGCAGCCAGGACAGGGGGGTCTATGGCTACACCTTC. V usage is TRBV4-1 and J usage is TRBJ1-2, with 10 bases identical to TRBD1. CDR3 length equals 14 residues. Trimming removed 3 bases from V and 4 bases from J; junction bases left unmatched: 2. Germline CDR1 is MGHRA and CDR2 is YSYEKL.

V gene TRBV28 combines with J gene TRBJ2-7; TRBD2 aligns across 13 bases. The germline V gene encodes CDR1 MDHEN and CDR2 SYDVKM. V lost 6 bases and J lost 2; bases outside the gene matches: 4. The CDR3 length is 15 residues. CDR3 sequence: CASSPGLAGPYEQYF. For the CDR3, the DNA is TGTGCCAGCAGCCCGGGACTAGCGGGACCCTACGAGCAGTACTTC.

This clone was seen once. This sequence joins TRBV5-1 and TRBJ2-7; 8 bases match TRBD2. Trimming cost V 0 bases and J 5 bases; bases outside gene matches: 4. The CDR3 loop spans 14 amino acids. The germline V gene encodes CDR1 SGHRS and CDR2 YFSETQ. CDR3 DNA sequence: TGCGCCAGCAGCTTGGAACTAGCGGATAACGAGCAGTACTTC. Protein product: CASSLELADNEQYF.

The J gene is TRBJ2-3, the V gene TRBV6-5, with D perhaps TRBD1 or TRBD2 (5 bases each). The CDR3 is 16 residues long. With 4 bases removed from V and 0 bases from J, the gap between germline ends came to 14 bases. Per germline, CDR1 MNHEY and CDR2 SVGAGI. This CDR3 is CASSLEGSLSTDTQYF. In DNA, the CDR3 is TGTGCCAGCAGTTTAGAGGGGTCCTTGAGCACAGATACGCAGTATTTT.

The rearrangement joins TRBV6-6 to TRBJ2-5, with a weak D call TRBD2 (5 bases). Trimming cost V 2 bases and J 6 bases, with 19 bases left between them. This CDR3 has 16 residues. Germline V gene sequence: CDR1 MNHNY, CDR2 SVGAGI (reference sequence). The CDR3 coding sequence is TGTGCCAGCAGTTACGGAGTCGAGGGTGCCCTACAGACCCAGTACTTC. It is translated as CASSYGVEGALQTQYF.

The rearrangement uses TRBV7-9 and TRBJ1-2; D ambiguous. The V end lost 8 bases, the J end lost 3 bases, and 16 bases lay between the germline ends. The CDR3 is 14 residues long. In germline, CDR1 is SEHNR, CDR2 FQNEAQ (reference sequence). The CDR3 loop is CASQRARLDYGYTF. CDR3 sequence (DNA): TGTGCCAGCCAGAGGGCCCGATTAGACTATGGCTACACCTTC. Supplemented by reference TRBV7-9 and TRBJ1-2, the full variable domain reads DTGVSQNPRHKITKRGQNVTFRCDPISEHNRLYWYRQTLGQGPEFLTYFQNEAQLEKSRLLSDRFSAERPKGSFSTLEIQRTEQGDSAMYLCASQRARLDYGYTFGSGTRLTVV.

This chain joins TRBV7-2 and TRBJ2-1, with TRBD1 matching 9 bases. The V and J ends lost 5 bases and 3 bases, in that order; junction bases with no gene match: 8. The germline V gene has CDR1 SGHTA and CDR2 FQGNSA. CDR3 length: 16 residues. The CDR3 protein is CASSQKQGAGYNEQFF. The CDR3 DNA follows: TGTGCCAGCAGCCAAAAACAGGGGGCTGGCTACAATGAGCAGTTCTTC.

This clone was observed once. Additional DNA sequences in this sample encode the identical CDR3. The chain is built from TRBV28 and TRBJ2-1; possibly TRBD1 for D (5 bases). The CDR3 is 13 amino acids. The germline CDR1 and CDR2 sequences are MDHEN and SYDVKM. The germline V and J ends were trimmed by 5 bases and 4 bases, with 9 bases remaining between them. The CDR3 DNA sequence: TGTGCCAGCAGTATAGACAGTTACAATGAGCAGTTCTTC. Translation gives CASSIDSYNEQFF.

V usage is TRBV30 and J usage is TRBJ1-6, with D unclear. V gave up 1 base and J gave up 7 bases, with 29 bases separating them. This CDR3 comprises 20 residues. The V gene's germline CDR1 is GTSNPN and CDR2 SVGIG (reference sequence). CDR3 sequence (DNA): TGTGCCTGGAGTGGGCTCAACCGGGCAGTAATGCTCCCCGGGAATTCACCCCTCCACTTT. Amino acids: CAWSGLNRAVMLPGNSPLHF.

As concerns this clone: Other DNA sequences in this sample translate to the same CDR3. This chain connects TRBV5-1 to TRBJ2-3; TRBD1 matches 8 bases. CDR1 and CDR2 (germline): SGHRS, YFSETQ. This CDR3 has 14 amino acids. The V and J ends lost 3 bases and 2 bases, in that order; junction bases with no gene match: 2. CDR3 residues: CASSSTGVTDTQYF. The CDR3 DNA is TGCGCCAGCAGCTCGACAGGGGTCACAGATACGCAGTATTTT.

The gene calls are TRBV2 and TRBJ2-1; a possible D gene is TRBD2 (5 bases). CDR3 length equals 14 residues. The germline CDR1 and CDR2 sequences are SNHLY and FYNNEI. Between the trimmed V and J ends, which lost 6 bases and 1 base, there was a span of 10 bases. CDR3 coding DNA: TGTGCCAGCAGATTGGGAGATTCCTACAATGAGCAGTTCTTC. Translated, it gives CASRLGDSYNEQFF.

The chain is built from TRBV5-1 and TRBJ2-5; D unclear. CDR1 is SGHRS, CDR2 YFSETQ, per germline. This CDR3 region has 15 residues. The germline V and J ends were trimmed by 0 bases and 5 bases, with 14 bases remaining between them. CDR3 residues: CASSLAQTLKETQYF. The CDR3 DNA follows: TGCGCCAGCAGCTTGGCTCAGACGTTAAAGGAGACCCAGTACTTC.

The chain joins TRBV7-3 to TRBJ2-1; 13 nucleotides agree with TRBD2. The germline V gene has CDR1 SGHTA and CDR2 FQGTGA. This CDR3 region has 15 residues. Germline trimming cut 5 bases from V and 5 bases from J; bases unmatched to any gene: 3. The CDR3: CASSPTSGRDNEQFF. The CDR3 DNA reads TGTGCCAGCAGCCCAACTAGCGGGAGGGACAATGAGCAGTTCTTC.

Points on this clone: This sample also contains other DNA sequences that code for the same CDR3. The chain combines TRBV18 with TRBJ1-5, with D perhaps TRBD1 (5 bases). Per germline, CDR1 KGHSH and CDR2 LQKENI. This CDR3 comprises 15 residues. V was pared by 6 bases and J by 3 bases, with 15 bases between. The CDR3 reads CASSKGQTYNQPQHF. The DNA of the CDR3 is TGTGCCAGCTCCAAGGGGCAGACTTACAATCAGCCCCAGCATTTT.